This T cell receptor beta chain was documented in a study of cytomegalovirus exposure and HLA in healthy donors. Details on this clone: Its antigen is not known.

Broader study findings: For TCR beta chains, V- and J-gene trimming was later linked to a missense DCLRE1C variant. In vitro work confirmed that a few CMV-associated chains recognize CMV antigens. Immune exposure data for these donors was limited to CMV serostatus. Productive status was seen about 87% or about 30% of the time for most TCR beta V segments in an earlier analysis.

The V segment lost 3 bases and the J segment 2 bases; nucleotides outside the gene matches: 3. CDR1 and CDR2 (germline): SGHRS, YFSETQ. The CDR3 contains 14 residues. The PCR ran on 60 Vbeta and 13 Jbeta primers. Here immunoSEQ multiplex PCR was the method, and the copy in TCRdb shows in-frame clones only, minus some. The table shows approximately 150,000 clones, with roughly 80% occurring only once. The origin of this receptor is a female donor in good health and CMV-seronegative. The sequenced sample was PBMCs. The chain carries TRBV5-1 and TRBJ2-7; 9 positions agree with TRBD1. For the CDR3, the DNA is TGCGCCAGCAGCTGGGGGACAGGGACCTACGAGCAGTACTTC. As protein: CASSWGTGTYEQYF.